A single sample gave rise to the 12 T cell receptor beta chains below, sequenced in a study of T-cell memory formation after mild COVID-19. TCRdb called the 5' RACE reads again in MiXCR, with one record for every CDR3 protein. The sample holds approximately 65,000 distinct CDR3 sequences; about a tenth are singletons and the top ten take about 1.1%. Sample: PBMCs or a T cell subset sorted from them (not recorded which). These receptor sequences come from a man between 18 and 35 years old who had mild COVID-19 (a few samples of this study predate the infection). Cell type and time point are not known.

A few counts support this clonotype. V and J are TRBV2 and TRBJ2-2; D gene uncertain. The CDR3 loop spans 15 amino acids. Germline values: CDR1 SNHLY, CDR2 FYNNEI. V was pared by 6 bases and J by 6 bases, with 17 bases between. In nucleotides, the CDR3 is TGTGCCAGCAGCAAGGCCACAGACCTTGCCGGGGAGCTGTTTTTT. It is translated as CASSKATDLAGELFF.

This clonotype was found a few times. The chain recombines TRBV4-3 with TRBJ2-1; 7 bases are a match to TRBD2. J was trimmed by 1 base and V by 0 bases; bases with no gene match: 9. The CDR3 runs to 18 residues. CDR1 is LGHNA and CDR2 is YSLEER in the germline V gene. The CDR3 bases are TGCGCCAGCAGCCAAGATTTCGCCCAGCGGGGATCCTACAATGAGCAGTTCTTC. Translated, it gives CASSQDFAQRGSYNEQFF.

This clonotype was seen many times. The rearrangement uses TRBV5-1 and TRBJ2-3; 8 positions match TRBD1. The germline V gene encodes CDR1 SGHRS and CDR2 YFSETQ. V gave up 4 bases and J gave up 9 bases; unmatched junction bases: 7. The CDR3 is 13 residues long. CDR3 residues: CASSLMTGDTQYF. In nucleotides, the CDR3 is TGCGCCAGCAGCCTTATGACAGGGGACACGCAGTATTTT.

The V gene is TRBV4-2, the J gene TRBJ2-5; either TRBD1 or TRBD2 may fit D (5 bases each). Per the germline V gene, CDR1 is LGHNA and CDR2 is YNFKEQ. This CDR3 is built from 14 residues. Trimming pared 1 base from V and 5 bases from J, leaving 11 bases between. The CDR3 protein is CASSQAGASETQYF. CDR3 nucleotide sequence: TGTGCCAGCAGCCAAGCCGGGGCCAGTGAGACCCAGTACTTC.

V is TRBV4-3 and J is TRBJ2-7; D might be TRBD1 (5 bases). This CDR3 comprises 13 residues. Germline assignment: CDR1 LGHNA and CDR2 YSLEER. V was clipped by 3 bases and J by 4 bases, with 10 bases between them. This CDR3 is CASSHRVFYEQYF. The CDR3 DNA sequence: TGCGCCAGCAGCCACAGGGTATTTTACGAGCAGTACTTC.

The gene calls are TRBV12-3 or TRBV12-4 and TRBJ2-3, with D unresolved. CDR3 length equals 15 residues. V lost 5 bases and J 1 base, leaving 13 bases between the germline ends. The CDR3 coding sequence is TGTGCCAGCAGTCCATACTTAAAGCGCACAGATACGCAGTATTTT. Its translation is CASSPYLKRTDTQYF.

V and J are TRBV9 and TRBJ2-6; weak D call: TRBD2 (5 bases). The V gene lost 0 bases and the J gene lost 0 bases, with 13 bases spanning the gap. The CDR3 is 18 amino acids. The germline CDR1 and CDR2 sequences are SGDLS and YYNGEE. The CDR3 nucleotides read TGTGCCAGCAGCGTAGGCGGGCAGGTTAGCTCTGGGGCCAACGTCCTGACTTTC. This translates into CASSVGGQVSSGANVLTF.

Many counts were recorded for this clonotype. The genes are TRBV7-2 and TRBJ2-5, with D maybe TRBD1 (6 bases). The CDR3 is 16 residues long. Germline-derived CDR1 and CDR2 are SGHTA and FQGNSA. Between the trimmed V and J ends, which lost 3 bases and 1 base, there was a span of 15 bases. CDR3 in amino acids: CASSFRQGLTQETQYF. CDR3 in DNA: TGTGCCAGCAGCTTCAGGCAGGGGCTCACCCAAGAGACCCAGTACTTC.

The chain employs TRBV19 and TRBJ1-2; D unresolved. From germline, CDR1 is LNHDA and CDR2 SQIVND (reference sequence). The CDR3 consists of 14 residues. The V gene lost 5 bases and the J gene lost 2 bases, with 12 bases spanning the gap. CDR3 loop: CASSRLGANYGYTF. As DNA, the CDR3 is TGTGCCAGTAGTCGTCTGGGCGCAAACTATGGCTACACCTTC.

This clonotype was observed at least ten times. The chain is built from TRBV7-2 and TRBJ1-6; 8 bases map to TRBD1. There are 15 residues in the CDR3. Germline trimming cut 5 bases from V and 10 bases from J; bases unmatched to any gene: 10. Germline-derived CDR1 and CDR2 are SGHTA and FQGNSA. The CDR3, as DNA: TGTGCCAGCAGCGGGGGCGGACAGGGCAGATCACCCCTCCACTTT. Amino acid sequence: CASSGGGQGRSPLHF.

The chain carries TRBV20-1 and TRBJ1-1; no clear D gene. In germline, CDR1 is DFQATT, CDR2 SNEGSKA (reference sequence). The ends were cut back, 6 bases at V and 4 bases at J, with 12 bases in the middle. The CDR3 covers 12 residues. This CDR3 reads CSADDGSTEAFF. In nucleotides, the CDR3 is TGCAGTGCCGACGACGGCAGCACTGAAGCTTTCTTT.

CDR3 in DNA: TGTGCCAGCAGCCAAACCCCTGGGGGCTTCCAAGAGACCCAGTACTTC. This codes for CASSQTPGGFQETQYF. The chain employs TRBV4-2 and TRBJ2-5, with D possibly matching TRBD1 (6 bases). Germline CDR1 and CDR2: LGHNA and YNFKEQ. Trimming left V 2 bases short and J 1 base short, with 14 bases between. This CDR3 is built from 16 residues.